A selection of T cell receptor beta chains follows, all from one sample in a study of blood T cell repertoires in COVID-19. TCRdb keeps only in-frame clones here, not all; method: immunoSEQ multiplex PCR. The sample consists of roughly 60,000 clones, around 90% of them appearing once. The source material was peripheral blood. These receptors were collected from a human donor with acute or convalescent COVID-19. The donor label of this sample is uncertain. The CDR3 runs from the conserved cysteine through the conserved F or W. Each record gives: V gene, J gene, D gene, clone size, CDR3 protein, CDR3 DNA. D genes are given only for firm matches. Size is omitted from some rows. Given values are once, few, many or a class for expanded clones.

TRBV7-9	TRBJ2-5	TRBD2	NA	CASSRSTGGQETQYF	TGTGCCAGCAGCCGTTCCACGGGGGGCCAAGAGACCCAGTACTTC
TRBV19	TRBJ2-3	TRBD1	NA	CASSRNQGVDTQYF	TGTGCCAGTAGCCGTAATCAGGGGGTGGATACGCAGTATTTT
TRBV5-6	TRBJ2-3	NA	NA	CASSSLGADTQYF	TGTGCCAGCAGCTCCCTCGGGGCAGATACGCAGTATTTT
TRBV19	TRBJ2-6	TRBD2	NA	CASHGGYAGANVLTF	TGTGCCAGCCACGGGGGGTATGCTGGGGCCAACGTCCTGACTTTC
TRBV19	TRBJ1-5	NA	NA	CASSIGREVQPQHF	TGTGCCAGTAGTATTGGCAGGGAAGTTCAGCCCCAGCATTTT
TRBV6-1	TRBJ1-4	NA	NA	CASSEAGYIEKLFF	TGTGCCAGCAGTGAAGCGGGCTACATAGAAAAACTGTTTTTT
TRBV19	TRBJ1-3	NA	once	CASSISGGSSGNTIYF	TGTGCCAGTAGTATATCCGGGGGTAGCTCTGGAAACACCATATATTTT
TRBV5-1	TRBJ2-1	NA	once	CASSLARDHYNEQFF	TGCGCCAGCAGCTTGGCCAGGGATCACTACAATGAGCAGTTCTTC
TRBV5-7	TRBJ2-7	TRBD1	NA	CASSLGDRGYEQYF	TGTGCCAGCAGCTTGGGTGACAGGGGCTACGAGCAGTACTTC
TRBV7-8	TRBJ2-5	NA	NA	CASSLSPLQGETQYF	TGTGCCAGCAGCTTGAGTCCCCTCCAGGGGGAGACCCAGTACTTC
TRBV19	TRBJ2-1	NA	NA	CASSTPWDMRNEQFF	TGTGCCAGTAGTACCCCTTGGGACATGCGGAATGAGCAGTTCTTC
TRBV27	TRBJ2-5	NA	NA	CANLLAYHAETQYF	TGTGCCAACTTACTAGCATACCACGCCGAGACCCAGTACTTC
TRBV29-1	TRBJ2-5	NA	NA	CSVDGHRQETQYF	TGCAGCGTAGACGGACATCGCCAAGAGACCCAGTACTTC
TRBV11-3	TRBJ1-3	TRBD1	NA	CASSAGTGAGGNTIYF	TGTGCCAGCAGCGCCGGGACAGGGGCGGGAGGAAACACCATATATTTT
TRBV30	TRBJ2-3	TRBD2	NA	CAWTARGGSGDTQYF	TGTGCCTGGACCGCACGGGGGGGCTCTGGAGATACGCAGTATTTT
TRBV7-8	TRBJ1-1	NA	NA	CASRPARRGAFF	TGTGCCAGCAGACCAGCAAGGCGGGGGGCTTTCTTT
TRBV19	TRBJ1-1	TRBD1	NA	CASSIEQGAAEAFF	TGTGCCAGTAGTATAGAGCAGGGGGCGGCTGAAGCTTTCTTT
TRBV28	TRBJ2-3	NA	few	CASGTDRGADTQYF	TGTGCCAGCGGGACGGACAGAGGTGCAGATACGCAGTATTTT
TRBV28	TRBJ1-6	NA	NA	CASITEGGRSPLHF	TGTGCCAGCATCACTGAGGGGGGGCGGTCACCCCTCCACTTT
TRBV6-2/TRBV6-3	TRBJ2-5	TRBD2	NA	CASSRSGGAGGPQETQYF	TGTGCCAGCAGCCGTAGCGGAGGAGCGGGAGGGCCCCAAGAGACCCAGTACTTC
TRBV29-1	TRBJ1-4	TRBD1	NA	CSVDTSGTGGEKLFF	TGCAGCGTTGACACTTCCGGGACAGGGGGTGAAAAACTGTTTTTT
TRBV6-2/TRBV6-3	TRBJ1-6	NA	NA	CASSSELFRNSPLHF	TGTGCCAGCAGCTCCGAACTCTTTCGGAATTCACCCCTCCACTTT
TRBV7-2	TRBJ1-3	NA	few	CASSFDSSGNTIYF	TGTGCCAGCAGCTTCGACAGCTCTGGAAACACCATATATTTT
TRBV21-1	TRBJ1-5	NA	NA	CASSKRTVSNQPQHF	TGTGCCAGCAGCAAAAGGACAGTTAGCAATCAGCCCCAGCATTTT
TRBV3-1/TRBV3-2	TRBJ2-1	TRBD2	NA	CASSPASSGTEQFF	TGTGCCAGCAGCCCCGCCTCTAGCGGTACTGAGCAGTTCTTC
TRBV3-1/TRBV3-2	TRBJ2-5	TRBD2	NA	CASSLTAASGRVGETQYF	TGTGCCAGCAGCCTCACAGCGGCTAGCGGCCGGGTGGGGGAGACCCAGTACTTC
TRBV7-2	TRBJ1-2	TRBD1	NA	CASSSTGDRTIGYTF	TGTGCCAGCAGCTCTACAGGGGACCGAACTATTGGCTACACCTTC